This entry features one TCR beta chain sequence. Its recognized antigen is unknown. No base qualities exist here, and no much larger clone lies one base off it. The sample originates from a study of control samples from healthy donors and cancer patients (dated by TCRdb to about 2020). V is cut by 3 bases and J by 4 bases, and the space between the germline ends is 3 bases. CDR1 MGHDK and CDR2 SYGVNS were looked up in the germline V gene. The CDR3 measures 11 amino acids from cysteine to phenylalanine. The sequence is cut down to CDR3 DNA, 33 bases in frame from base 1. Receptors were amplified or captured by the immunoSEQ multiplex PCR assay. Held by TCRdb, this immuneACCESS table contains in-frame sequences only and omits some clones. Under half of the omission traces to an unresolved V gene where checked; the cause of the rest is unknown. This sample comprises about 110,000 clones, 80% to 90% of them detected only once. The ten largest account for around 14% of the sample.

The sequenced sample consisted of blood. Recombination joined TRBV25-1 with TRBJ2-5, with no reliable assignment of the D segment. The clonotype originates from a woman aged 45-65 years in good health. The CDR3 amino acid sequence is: CASSDIETQYF. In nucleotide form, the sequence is TGTGCCAGCAGTGACATAGAGACCCAGTACTTC. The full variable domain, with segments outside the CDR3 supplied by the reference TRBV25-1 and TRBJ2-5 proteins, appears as EADIYQTPRYLVIGTGKKITLECSQTMGHDKMYWYQQDPGMELHLIHYSYGVNSTEKGDLSSESTVSRIRTEHFPLTLESARPSHTSQYLCASSDIETQYFGPGTRLLVL.